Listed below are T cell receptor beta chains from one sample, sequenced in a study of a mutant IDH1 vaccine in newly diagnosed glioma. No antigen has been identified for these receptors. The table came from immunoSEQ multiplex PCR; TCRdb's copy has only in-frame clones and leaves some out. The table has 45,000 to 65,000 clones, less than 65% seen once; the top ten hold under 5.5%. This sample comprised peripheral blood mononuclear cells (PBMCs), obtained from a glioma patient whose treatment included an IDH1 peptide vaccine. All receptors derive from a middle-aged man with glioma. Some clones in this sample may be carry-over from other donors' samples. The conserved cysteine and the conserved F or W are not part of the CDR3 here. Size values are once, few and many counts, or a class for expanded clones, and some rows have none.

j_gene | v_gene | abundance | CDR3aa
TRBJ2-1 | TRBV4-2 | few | ASSQEAGPSNEQF
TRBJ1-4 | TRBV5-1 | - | ASKYRSGATNEKLF
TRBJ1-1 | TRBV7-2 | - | ASSLALTGEAF
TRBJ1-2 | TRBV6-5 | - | ASSYVPSYGYT
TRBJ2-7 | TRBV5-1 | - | ASSLEAGPSYEQY
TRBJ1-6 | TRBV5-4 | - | ASSRTGSSYNSPLH
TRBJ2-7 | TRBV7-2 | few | ASSLGGGVRGSEQY
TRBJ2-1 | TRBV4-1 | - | ASSQVQGGINEQF
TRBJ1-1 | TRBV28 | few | ASRRGAHTEAF
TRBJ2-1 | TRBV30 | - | AWSLIGGRMNEQF
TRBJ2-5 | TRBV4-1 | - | ASSLGQGGKTQY
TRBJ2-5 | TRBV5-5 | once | ASSLGAGETQY
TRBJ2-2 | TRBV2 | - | ASSPGQGGTGELF
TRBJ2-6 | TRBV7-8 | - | ASSLRQGGTGANVLT
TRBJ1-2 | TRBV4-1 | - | ASSHEGQGAYGYT
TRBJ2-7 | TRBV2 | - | ASRRQGSSYEQY
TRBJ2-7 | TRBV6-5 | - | ASSYSGASNYEQY
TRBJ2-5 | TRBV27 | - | ASSLDRVTQY
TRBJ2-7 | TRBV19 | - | ASSIKGFYYEQY
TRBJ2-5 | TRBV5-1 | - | ASSLALAGWETQY
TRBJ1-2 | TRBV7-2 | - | ASSRDYGYT
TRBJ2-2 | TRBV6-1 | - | ASSEIGGPVIGELF
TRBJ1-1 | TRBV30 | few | AFASGRPETEAF
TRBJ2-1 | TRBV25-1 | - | ASSEPLGVGEQF
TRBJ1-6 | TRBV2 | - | ASSSGTGRRSPLH
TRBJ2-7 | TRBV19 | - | ASSTPRGSGYEQY
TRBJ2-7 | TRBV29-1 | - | SVATAVYEQY
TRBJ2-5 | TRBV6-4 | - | ASSDTHGAKETQY
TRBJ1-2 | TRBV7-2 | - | ASSLAHRQGKSGYT
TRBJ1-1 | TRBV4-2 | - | ASSQDAGYANTEAF
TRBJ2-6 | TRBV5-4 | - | ASRDAGFGANVLT
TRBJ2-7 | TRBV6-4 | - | ARFETCQDYEQY
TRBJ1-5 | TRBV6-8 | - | ASSQCGGRETNQPQH
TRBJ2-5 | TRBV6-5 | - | ASSYEDSPQETQY
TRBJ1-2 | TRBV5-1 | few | ASSFGGTYGYT
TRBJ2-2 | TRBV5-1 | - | ASSFWGGNTGELF
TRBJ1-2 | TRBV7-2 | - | ASSSYSSNYGYT
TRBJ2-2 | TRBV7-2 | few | ASSLFGTGGPASGELF
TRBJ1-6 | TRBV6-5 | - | ASSYSRTGRSPLH
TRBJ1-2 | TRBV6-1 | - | ASSVVQGVGGYT
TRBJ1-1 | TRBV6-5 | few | ASSYSPRTEAF
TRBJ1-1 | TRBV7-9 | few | ASSFGQENTEAF
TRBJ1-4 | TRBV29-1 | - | SVEGGDEKLF